The clone carrying this T cell receptor beta chain occurred once. The germline V gene has CDR1 MDHEN and CDR2 SYDVKM. CDR3 length: 18 amino acids. Trimming stripped 0 bases from V and 0 bases from J, with 15 bases between. The data were taken from a study of PD-1 blockade in classical Hodgkin lymphoma. Relapse after autologous stem cell transplantation occurred in every patient, and brentuximab vedotin exposure varied. Generated by immunoSEQ multiplex PCR, the TCRdb table keeps only in-frame clones and is missing some. The table has about 13,000 clones, about 80% seen once. The rearrangement uses TRBV28 and TRBJ1-5, with unresolved D. The sequences come from peripheral blood mononuclear cells (PBMCs), collected at baseline. The sequence derives from a human donor with classical Hodgkin lymphoma. The CDR3 loop is CASSLWSGRRASNQPQHF. CDR3 DNA sequence: TGTGCCAGCAGTTTATGGTCAGGCAGGAGGGCTAGCAATCAGCCCCAGCATTTT.